This TCR beta chain is drawn from a study of blood T cell repertoires in COVID-19. In the source study's methods: Estimation of nucleated cell counts relied on the amplification of reference gene primers. Sequencing was performed with immunoSEQ multiplex PCR; in TCRdb, only in-frame clones are kept and a portion is missing. Clonal size and the V and J genes are those of that table, whereas D and trimming came from the DNA. The data contain approximately 150,000 clones, 84% of them singletons. Germline CDR1 SGHTA, CDR2 FQGTGA. This CDR3 is built from 14 residues. The junction had 3 bases not matched to a gene; V was cut back by 5 bases and J by 0 bases.

The sequencing sample was made of peripheral blood. The receptor comes from a woman of 80 years or more with COVID-19, enrolled during active disease. The J gene is TRBJ1-1, the V gene TRBV7-3, with 7 bases lining up with TRBD1. CDR3 protein: CASSQTGLNTEAFF. The CDR3 DNA reads as TGTGCCAGCAGCCAGACAGGGTTGAACACTGAAGCTTTCTTT.